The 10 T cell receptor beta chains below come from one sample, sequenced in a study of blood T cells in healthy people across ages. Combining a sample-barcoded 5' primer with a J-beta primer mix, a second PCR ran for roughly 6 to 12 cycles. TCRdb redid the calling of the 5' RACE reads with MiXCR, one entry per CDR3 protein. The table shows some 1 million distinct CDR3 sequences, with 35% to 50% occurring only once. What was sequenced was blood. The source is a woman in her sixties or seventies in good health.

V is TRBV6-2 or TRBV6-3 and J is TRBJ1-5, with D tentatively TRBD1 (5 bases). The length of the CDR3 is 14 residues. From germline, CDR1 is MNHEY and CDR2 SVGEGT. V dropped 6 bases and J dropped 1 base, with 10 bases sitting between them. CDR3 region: CASREGESNQPQHF. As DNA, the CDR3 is TGTGCCAGCAGGGAAGGGGAGAGCAATCAGCCCCAGCATTTT.

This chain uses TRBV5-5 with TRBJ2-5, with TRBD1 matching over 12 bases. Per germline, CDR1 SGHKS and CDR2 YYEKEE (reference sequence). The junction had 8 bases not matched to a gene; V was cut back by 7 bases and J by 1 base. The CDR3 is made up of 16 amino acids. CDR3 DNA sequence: TGTGCCAGCTGGGGTCGGGGACAGGGGGCCCAAGAGACCCAGTACTTC. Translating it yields CASWGRGQGAQETQYF.

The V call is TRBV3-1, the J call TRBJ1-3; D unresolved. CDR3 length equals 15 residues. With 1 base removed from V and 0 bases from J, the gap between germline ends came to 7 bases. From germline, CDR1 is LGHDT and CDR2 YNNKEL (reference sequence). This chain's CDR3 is CASSQGSSSGNTIYF. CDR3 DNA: TGTGCCAGCAGCCAAGGGTCAAGCTCTGGAAACACCATATATTTT.

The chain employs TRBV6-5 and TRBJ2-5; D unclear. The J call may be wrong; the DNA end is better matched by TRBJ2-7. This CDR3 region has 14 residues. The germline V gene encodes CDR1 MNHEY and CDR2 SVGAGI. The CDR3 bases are TGTGCCAGCTCGAATCGATTTCCTTCCTACGAGCAGTACTTC. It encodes CASSNRFPSYEQYF.

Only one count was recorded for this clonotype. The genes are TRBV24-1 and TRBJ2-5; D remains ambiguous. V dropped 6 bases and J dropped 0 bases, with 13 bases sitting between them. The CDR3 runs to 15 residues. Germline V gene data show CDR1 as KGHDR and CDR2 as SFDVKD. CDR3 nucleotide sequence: TGTGCCACCAGTAAGGGTGGAAGCGACCAAGAGACCCAGTACTTC. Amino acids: CATSKGGSDQETQYF.

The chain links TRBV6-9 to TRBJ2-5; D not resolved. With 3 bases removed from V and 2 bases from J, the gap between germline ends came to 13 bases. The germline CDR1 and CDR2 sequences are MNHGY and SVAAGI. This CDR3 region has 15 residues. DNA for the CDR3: TGTGCCAGCAGTTACGATGACAAGGGACAAGAGACCCAGTACTTC. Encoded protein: CASSYDDKGQETQYF.

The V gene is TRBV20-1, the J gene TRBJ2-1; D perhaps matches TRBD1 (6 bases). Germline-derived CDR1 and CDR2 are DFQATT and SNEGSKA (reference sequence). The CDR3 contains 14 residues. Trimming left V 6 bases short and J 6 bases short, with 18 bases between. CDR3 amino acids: CSAPRGPSGNEQFF. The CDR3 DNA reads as TGCAGTGCGCCCAGGGGTCCAAGCGGCAATGAGCAGTTCTTC.

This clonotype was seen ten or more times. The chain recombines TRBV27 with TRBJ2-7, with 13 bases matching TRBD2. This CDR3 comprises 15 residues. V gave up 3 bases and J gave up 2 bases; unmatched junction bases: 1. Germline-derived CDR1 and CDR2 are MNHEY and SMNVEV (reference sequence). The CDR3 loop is CASSFGLAGAYEQYF. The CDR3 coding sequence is TGTGCCAGCAGTTTCGGACTAGCGGGGGCCTACGAGCAGTACTTC.

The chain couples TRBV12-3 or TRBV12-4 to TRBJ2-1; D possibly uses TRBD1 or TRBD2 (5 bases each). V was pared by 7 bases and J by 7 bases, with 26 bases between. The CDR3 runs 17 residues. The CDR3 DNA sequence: TGTGCCAGCACCCGAGAGGGGCTACCCATAAAAGGGAATGAGCAGTTCTTC. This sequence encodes CASTREGLPIKGNEQFF.

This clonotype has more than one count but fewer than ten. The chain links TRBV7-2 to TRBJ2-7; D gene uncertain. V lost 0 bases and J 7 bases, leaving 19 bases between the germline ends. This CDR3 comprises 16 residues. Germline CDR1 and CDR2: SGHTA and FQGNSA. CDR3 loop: CASSLAGKINGHEQYF. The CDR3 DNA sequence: TGTGCCAGCAGCTTAGCGGGGAAAATCAATGGGCATGAGCAGTACTTC.